This T cell receptor (beta chain) derives from a study of beta chain features in type 1 diabetes. General study findings and limits: cDNA-based sequencing might over-represent cells highly expressing TCR. Naive, central memory and Treg TCRB repertoires appeared more alike in patients than in healthy donors. Among all four CD4+ subsets, Type 1 diabetes patients had TCRB CDR3s that were moderately but significantly shorter.

CD45RO/CCR7/CD25/CD127/CD95/CD27 sorting isolated CD4+ naive, central memory, regulatory and stem cell-like memory cells. On this clone: The antigen remains undetermined.

V lost 3 bases and J 8 bases, leaving 13 bases between the germline ends. This CDR3 region has 13 residues. The germline V gene has CDR1 MDHEN and CDR2 SYDVKM. TCRB transcripts that were expressed got sequenced, as all of the isolated RNA had been reverse transcribed. Reads from naive, central memory and regulatory T cell samples averaged about 3.3 million. TCRdb's table, derived via immunoSEQ multiplex PCR, lists solely in-frame clones and lacks some. The sample lists 100,000 to 150,000 clones, 9% occurring once. The genes are TRBV28 and TRBJ1-2, with TRBD1 as a possible D gene (6 bases). Sequences were obtained from central memory CD4+ T cells from blood. This clonotype originated in a man younger than 45 with type 1 diabetes. CDR3 nucleotide sequence: TGTGCCAGCAGTTTCACCTGGACAGAGGGCTACACCTTC. Its protein product is CASSFTWTEGYTF.